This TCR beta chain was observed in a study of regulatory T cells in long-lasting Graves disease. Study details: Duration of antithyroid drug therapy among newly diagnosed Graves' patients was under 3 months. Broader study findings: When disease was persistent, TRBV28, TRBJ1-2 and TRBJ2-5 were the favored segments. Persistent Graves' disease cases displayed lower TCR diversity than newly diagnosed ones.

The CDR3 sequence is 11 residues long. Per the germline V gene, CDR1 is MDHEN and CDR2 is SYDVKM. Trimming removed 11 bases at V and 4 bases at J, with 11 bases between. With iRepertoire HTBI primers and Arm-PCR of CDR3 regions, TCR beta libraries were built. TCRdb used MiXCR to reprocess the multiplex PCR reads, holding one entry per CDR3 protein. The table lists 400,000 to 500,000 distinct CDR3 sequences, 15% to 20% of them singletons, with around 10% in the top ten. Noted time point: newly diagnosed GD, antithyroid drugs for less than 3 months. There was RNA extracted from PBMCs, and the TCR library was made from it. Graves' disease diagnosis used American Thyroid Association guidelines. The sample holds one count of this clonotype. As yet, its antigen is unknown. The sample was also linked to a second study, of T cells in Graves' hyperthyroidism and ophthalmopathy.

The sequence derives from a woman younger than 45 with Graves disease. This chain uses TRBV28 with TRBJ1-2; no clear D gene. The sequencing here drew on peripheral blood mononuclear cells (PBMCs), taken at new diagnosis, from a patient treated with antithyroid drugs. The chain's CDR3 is CASYRSYGYTF. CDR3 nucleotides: TGTGCCTCCTACCGCTCCTATGGCTACACCTTC.